The TCR beta chain under discussion was sequenced for a study of OX40 agonist ivuxolimab in advanced cancers. For the study at large: Three patients, one with hepatocellular carcinoma and two with cutaneous melanoma, achieved partial responses. Overall study results and limits: Expanded peripheral T cell antigen specificity was not determined.

Remarks on this clone: Its antigen remains unknown.

Profiling relied on immunoSEQ multiplex PCR, and the TCRdb table lists in-frame clones only, not all of them. Here the sample spans some 100,000 clones, around 91% being singletons. The specimen was CD4+ or CD8+ T cells sorted from blood, collected in a trial of the OX40 agonist ivuxolimab. This receptor was obtained from an adult with an advanced solid tumor such as melanoma, head and neck, liver or kidney cancer.

CDR3: CASSPRTGGRSGQYF. As DNA, the CDR3 is TGCGCCAGCAGCCCACGGACAGGGGGCAGATCGGGGCAGTACTTC. This chain connects TRBV5-1 to TRBJ2-7; 11 nucleotides line up with TRBD1. The CDR3 extends over 15 amino acids. The V and J ends lost 4 bases and 9 bases, in that order; junction bases with no gene match: 12. Germline loops: CDR1 SGHRS, CDR2 YFSETQ.